The 31 T cell receptor beta chains presented below share a single source sample, sequenced in a study of radiation and T cells in renal cell carcinoma. The time point is: blood 2 weeks post-SBRT. Treatment here: 15 Gy SBRT to primary tumor, nephrectomy 4 weeks later. Method: immunoSEQ multiplex PCR; TCRdb's copy keeps in-frame clones and lacks some. The data show 100,000 to 150,000 clones, 81% seen once. Here the sequenced sample was blood, taken from a patient whose treatment included radiotherapy and nephrectomy. The receptors derive from a man aged 50-59 years with renal cell carcinoma.

The rearrangement links TRBV6-1 to TRBJ2-5, with D perhaps TRBD1 or TRBD2 (5 bases each). Trimming cost V 2 bases and J 4 bases, with 14 bases left between them. The germline CDR1 and CDR2 sequences are MNHNS and SASEGT. The CDR3 has 15 residues. CDR3 nucleotides: TGTGCCAGCAGTGAAATGTGGTCAGGGACAGAGACCCAGTACTTC. Its protein product is CASSEMWSGTETQYF.

The CDR3 protein is CASSPGLAGPQYF. In DNA form, the CDR3 reads TGTGCCAGCAGCCCGGGACTAGCGGGGCCACAGTACTTC. The chain links TRBV7-3 to TRBJ2-7; 13 bases agree with TRBD2. The CDR3 spans 13 residues. The V and J ends lost 5 bases and 10 bases, in that order; junction bases with no gene match: 5. Germline loops: CDR1 SGHTA, CDR2 FQGTGA. The full variable domain, rest sourced from reference TRBV7-3 and TRBJ2-7, is GAGVSQTPSNKVTEKGKYVELRCDPISGHTALYWYRQSLGQGPEFLIYFQGTGAADDSGLPNDRFFAVRPEGSVSTLKIQRTERGDSAVYLCASSPGLAGPQYFGPGTRLTVT.

J is TRBJ2-5 and V is TRBV5-1, with D maybe TRBD2 (5 bases). The germline V gene encodes CDR1 SGHRS and CDR2 YFSETQ. Deletions cut 0 bases from V and 2 bases from J, with 14 bases between. The CDR3 is 16 residues long. CDR3 loop: CASSLGRWGAQETQYF. In DNA form, the CDR3 reads TGCGCCAGCAGCTTGGGCCGATGGGGAGCACAAGAGACCCAGTACTTC.

The J gene is TRBJ2-7, the V gene TRBV30; weak D call: TRBD2 (7 bases). Germline-derived CDR1 and CDR2 are GTSNPN and SVGIG (reference sequence). CDR3 length: 14 amino acids. Trimming cost V 2 bases and J 2 bases, with 13 bases left between them. The CDR3 protein is CAWSWSGGPYEQYF. DNA for the CDR3: TGTGCCTGGAGTTGGTCGGGGGGCCCCTACGAGCAGTACTTC.

This clone was observed once. V and J are TRBV7-2 and TRBJ2-7; 13 bases match TRBD2. CDR3 length: 15 amino acids. Germline lookup yields CDR1 SGHTA and CDR2 FQGNSA. V shed 5 bases, J shed 5 bases, and the junction held 6 bases outside the gene matches. CDR3 nucleotide sequence: TGTGCCAGCAGCCGACTAGCGGGGGGTCTTGACGAGCAGTACTTC. Translation: CASSRLAGGLDEQYF.

The chain employs TRBV27 and TRBJ2-7; the D gene is possibly TRBD1 (5 bases). Germline V gene data show CDR1 as MNHEY and CDR2 as SMNVEV (reference sequence). Between the trimmed V and J ends, which lost 1 base and 4 bases, there was a span of 14 bases. The CDR3 consists of 15 residues. CDR3: CASSLYRAGLYEQYF. The CDR3 nucleotides read TGTGCCAGCAGTTTATATCGGGCAGGGCTGTACGAGCAGTACTTC.

The chain combines TRBV2 with TRBJ2-1; D unclear. This CDR3 spans 14 amino acids. V dropped 2 bases and J dropped 12 bases, with 17 bases sitting between them. The V gene's germline CDR1 is SNHLY and CDR2 FYNNEI. The CDR3 region is CASSEQASVSRQFF. In DNA, the CDR3 is TGTGCCAGCAGTGAACAGGCGTCGGTTAGCCGGCAGTTCTTC.

This clone was counted a single time. The genes are TRBV18 and TRBJ2-1; TRBD2 agrees at 14 bases. There are 18 residues in the CDR3. The trim removed 3 bases at V and 6 bases at J, leaving 10 bases unmatched. Germline-derived CDR1 and CDR2 are KGHSH and LQKENI. CDR3 DNA sequence: TGTGCCAGCTCACCTAACACCCCGGGACTAGCGGGAGCCAATGAGCAGTTCTTC. Its protein product is CASSPNTPGLAGANEQFF.

J is TRBJ2-1 and V is TRBV9; D might be TRBD1 (5 bases). Looked up from germline, CDR1 is SGDLS and CDR2 is YYNGEE. The germline V and J ends were trimmed by 4 bases and 10 bases, with 15 bases remaining between them. This CDR3 region has 13 residues. This CDR3 reads CASSPESKGEQFF. As DNA, the CDR3 is TGTGCCAGCAGCCCAGAATCGAAGGGGGAGCAGTTCTTC.

The V call is TRBV6-1, the J call TRBJ1-1; maybe TRBD1 (6 bases). Germline-derived CDR1 and CDR2 are MNHNS and SASEGT. The CDR3 spans 12 residues. V was shortened by 7 bases and J by 1 base, with 7 bases between the two germline ends. As DNA, the CDR3 is TGTGCCAGCACGGACAGGAACACTGAAGCTTTCTTT. Its protein is CASTDRNTEAFF.

The chain links TRBV4-1 to TRBJ2-5; tentatively, D is TRBD1 (5 bases). Germline lookup yields CDR1 MGHRA and CDR2 YSYEKL. This CDR3 is 15 amino acids long. The germline V and J ends were trimmed by 1 base and 4 bases, with 13 bases remaining between them. The CDR3 nucleotides read TGCGCCAGCAGCCAAGGAGGCAGGGAAGGAGAGACCCAGTACTTC. Translating gives CASSQGGREGETQYF.

The rearrangement links TRBV5-4 to TRBJ2-2, with D hard to call. CDR3 size: 16 residues. Deletions cut 1 base from V and 1 base from J, with 11 bases between. Germline lookup yields CDR1 SGHNT and CDR2 YYREEE (reference sequence). The CDR3: CASSLSWRLNTGELFF. CDR3 nucleotide sequence: TGTGCCAGCAGCTTGAGTTGGCGACTGAACACCGGGGAGCTGTTTTTT. Variable domain in full (rest from reference TRBV5-4 and TRBJ2-2): ETGVTQSPTHLIKTRGQQVTLRCSSQSGHNTVSWYQQALGQGPQFIFQYYREEENGRGNFPPRFSGLQFPNYSSELNVNALELDDSALYLCASSLSWRLNTGELFFGEGSRLTVL.

This chain links TRBV5-8 with TRBJ2-1; D is undetermined. This CDR3 comprises 15 residues. Germline V gene lookup returns CDR1 SGHTS and CDR2 YDEGEE. V was shortened by 0 bases and J by 5 bases, with 12 bases between the two germline ends. Here the CDR3 reads CASSLVLSGDNEQFF. The CDR3 DNA reads TGTGCCAGCAGCTTGGTTTTATCCGGCGACAATGAGCAGTTCTTC.

The chain employs TRBV30 and TRBJ1-5; the D gene is possibly TRBD1 (6 bases). The CDR3 length is 14 residues. V gave up 2 bases and J gave up 1 base, with 9 bases separating them. Germline V gene sequence: CDR1 GTSNPN, CDR2 SVGIG (reference sequence). CDR3 in amino acids: CAWSKGGSNQPQHF. CDR3 nucleotides: TGTGCCTGGAGTAAGGGGGGAAGCAATCAGCCCCAGCATTTT.

This clone has only one observation. The CDR3 DNA reads as TGTGCCAGCAGCTTAGTCGGGTCCAAGGCGGACATTCAGTACTTC. This translates into CASSLVGSKADIQYF. The chain carries TRBV7-2 and TRBJ2-4; D unclear. The CDR3 runs 15 residues. V lost 1 base to trimming and J lost 8 bases, with 15 bases between them. CDR1 and CDR2 from the germline V gene are SGHTA and FQGNSA.

This chain connects TRBV19 to TRBJ1-3, with 7 bases matching TRBD1. The CDR3 runs 16 residues. V lost 4 bases to trimming and J lost 3 bases; unmatched junction nucleotides: 9. Germline V gene data show CDR1 as LNHDA and CDR2 as SQIVND (reference sequence). CDR3 sequence reads: CASSRLAGGIGNTIYF. The CDR3, as DNA: TGTGCCAGTAGTAGGCTGGCAGGGGGTATTGGAAACACCATATATTTT. The entire variable domain, with the rest obtained from reference TRBV19 and TRBJ1-3, is as follows: DGGITQSPKYLFRKEGQNVTLSCEQNLNHDAMYWYRQDPGQGLRLIYYSQIVNDFQKGDIAEGYSVSREKKESFPLTVTSAQKNPTAFYLCASSRLAGGIGNTIYFGEGSWLTVV.

The chain uses TRBV19 and TRBJ2-3; 9 positions agree with TRBD1. V lost 5 bases and J lost 3; bases outside the gene matches: 3. The CDR3 spans 14 residues. Germline loops: CDR1 LNHDA, CDR2 SQIVND (reference sequence). CDR3 nucleotide sequence: TGTGCCAGTAGTGTCGACAGGGGGACAGATACGCAGTATTTT. This sequence encodes CASSVDRGTDTQYF.

The chain couples TRBV29-1 to TRBJ2-1, with D possibly being TRBD2 (5 bases). This CDR3 has 13 residues. V lost 1 base and J 6 bases, leaving 10 bases between the germline ends. Germline V gene lookup returns CDR1 SQVTM and CDR2 ANQGSEA. CDR3 nucleotide sequence: TGCAGCGTTGAAGTTCTACTAGGCAATGAGCAGTTCTTC. It yields the protein CSVEVLLGNEQFF.

The J gene is TRBJ2-2, the V gene TRBV10-3; a weak D match, TRBD1 (6 bases). The V gene's germline CDR1 is ENHRY and CDR2 SYGVKD. V lost 5 bases to trimming and J lost 4 bases, with 20 bases between them. The CDR3 spans 17 residues. CDR3 region: CAISTSKDSAFTGELFF. CDR3 bases: TGTGCCATCAGTACTTCAAAGGACAGCGCGTTCACCGGGGAGCTGTTTTTT.

As for this clone: This sample also contains other DNA sequences that code for the same CDR3. The chain links TRBV6-5 to TRBJ1-2, with TRBD1 identical over 8 bases. The trim removed 4 bases at V and 4 bases at J, leaving 5 bases unmatched. CDR3 length equals 14 residues. Germline CDR1 and CDR2: MNHEY and SVGAGI. The CDR3: CASSSGQGSYGYTF. CDR3 nucleotide sequence: TGTGCCAGCAGTTCTGGACAGGGAAGCTATGGCTACACCTTC.

The genes are TRBV13 and TRBJ2-7, with D possibly matching TRBD2 (6 bases). Per germline, CDR1 PRHDT and CDR2 FYEKMQ (reference sequence). The CDR3 covers 16 residues. Between the trimmed V and J ends, which lost 3 bases and 6 bases, there was a span of 21 bases. As DNA, the CDR3 is TGTGCCAGCAGCTTTACCCGTCCAGGAGGGGCGAGCGAGCAGTACTTC. This gives the protein CASSFTRPGGASEQYF.

The rearrangement joins TRBV29-1 to TRBJ1-3; D unresolved. The V end lost 2 bases, the J end lost 8 bases, and 13 bases lay between the germline ends. The germline V gene has CDR1 SQVTM and CDR2 ANQGSEA. There are 13 residues in the CDR3. The CDR3 loop reads CSVETETRDTIYF. The CDR3 bases are TGCAGCGTTGAAACAGAAACCCGAGACACCATATATTTT.

The chain couples TRBV6-1 to TRBJ1-5; D gene uncertain. Germline-derived CDR1 and CDR2 are MNHNS and SASEGT. CDR3 length: 13 residues. Trimming took 2 bases from V and 5 from J, leaving 7 bases between them. CDR3 in DNA: TGTGCCAGCAGTGAAAGGGAGGATCAGCCCCAGCATTTT. Its protein is CASSEREDQPQHF.

This chain links TRBV7-2 with TRBJ1-2; the D is unclear. This CDR3 is 15 amino acids long. V was shortened by 5 bases and J by 5 bases, with 18 bases between the two germline ends. From germline, CDR1 is SGHTA and CDR2 FQGNSA. This CDR3 is CASSQSRELRYGYTF. The CDR3 nucleotides read TGTGCCAGCAGCCAAAGCCGGGAGCTAAGATATGGCTACACCTTC.

The chain has TRBV5-1 and TRBJ2-5, with TRBD2 as a possible D gene (5 bases). Trimming cost V 4 bases and J 4 bases, with 17 bases left between them. The CDR3 is 15 residues long. The germline V gene has CDR1 SGHRS and CDR2 YFSETQ. The CDR3 protein is CASSQGRLGRETQYF. DNA for the CDR3: TGCGCCAGCAGCCAAGGACGCCTTGGGAGAGAGACCCAGTACTTC.

The chain couples TRBV13 to TRBJ2-5, with 7 bases lining up with TRBD1. Germline-derived CDR1 and CDR2 are PRHDT and FYEKMQ (reference sequence). The CDR3 loop spans 14 amino acids. J gave up 1 base and V 3 bases, and 2 bases lay outside the gene matches. CDR3 amino acids: CASSFDRVQETQYF. In DNA form, the CDR3 reads TGTGCCAGCAGCTTCGACAGGGTCCAAGAGACCCAGTACTTC.

This CDR3 is CASSQGFPTIEAFF. The CDR3 DNA is TGCGCCAGCAGCCAGGGCTTCCCTACAATCGAAGCTTTCTTT. This chain joins TRBV4-3 and TRBJ1-1, with D hard to call. The CDR3 contains 14 residues. Trimming pared 3 bases from V and 8 bases from J, leaving 16 bases between. The germline V gene encodes CDR1 LGHNA and CDR2 YSLEER.

V is TRBV6-5 and J is TRBJ1-6; D uncertain. Trimming pared 8 bases from V and 3 bases from J, leaving 11 bases between. CDR1 MNHEY and CDR2 SVGAGI come from the germline V gene. This CDR3 spans 14 amino acids. The CDR3 DNA follows: TGTGCCAGCGCGAATTTGTACTATAATTCACCCCTCCACTTT. Translation: CASANLYYNSPLHF.

The rearrangement joins TRBV2 to TRBJ2-6, with D unresolved. Trimming shortened V by 6 bases and J by 3 bases, and 3 bases separated the two germline ends. Germline CDR1 SNHLY, CDR2 FYNNEI. CDR3 length: 12 residues. The CDR3 nucleotides are TGTGCCAGCAGCGTTGGGGCCAACGTCCTGACTTTC. It translates to CASSVGANVLTF. Based on the CDR3 plus reference TRBV2 and TRBJ2-6, the full variable domain is EPEVTQTPSHQVTQMGQEVILRCVPISNHLYFYWYRQILGQKVEFLVSFYNNEISEKSEIFDDQFSVERPDGSNFTLKIRSTKLEDSAMYFCASSVGANVLTFGAGSRLTVL.

The chain recombines TRBV19 with TRBJ2-1, with D perhaps matching TRBD2 (6 bases). V was pared by 7 bases and J by 6 bases, with 16 bases between. This CDR3 region has 14 residues. CDR1 and CDR2 (germline): LNHDA, SQIVND (reference sequence). For the CDR3, the DNA is TGTGCCAGTACCTTCTCCGGGAGTACCAATGAGCAGTTCTTC. Translation gives CASTFSGSTNEQFF.

The table lists this clone with a few counts. The chain links TRBV19 to TRBJ1-5; weak D call: TRBD1 (5 bases). The V and J ends lost 3 bases and 1 base respectively, with 13 bases between them. There are 16 residues in the CDR3. From germline, CDR1 is LNHDA and CDR2 SQIVND (reference sequence). The CDR3 is CASSILGVSSNQPQHF. CDR3 nucleotides: TGTGCCAGTAGTATTCTAGGGGTTTCAAGCAATCAGCCCCAGCATTTT.